The 23 T cell receptor beta chains below were found in one sample sequenced in a study of graft-versus-host responses after intestinal transplantation. These receptors' antigens are unknown. Data came from immunoSEQ multiplex PCR; TCRdb stores just in-frame clones and leaves some out. This sample carries around 88,000 clones, approximately 90% of them seen once, and the ten largest clones take about 7.3%. The specimen was unstimulated CD8+ T cells sorted from spleen or lymph node cells, collected before transplant. All receptors derive from a human donor who was the organ donor for an intestinal transplant.

The rearrangement links TRBV7-9 to TRBJ1-1; D not resolved. V lost 4 bases, J lost 5 bases, and 11 bases lay in between. From germline, CDR1 is SEHNR and CDR2 FQNEAQ (reference sequence). The length of the CDR3 is 13 residues. The CDR3, as DNA: TGTGCCAGCAGCTGGACTTACCTTACTGAAGCTTTCTTT. This sequence encodes CASSWTYLTEAFF.

The chain combines TRBV7-3 with TRBJ2-5; TRBD2 matches at 8 bases. Trimming took 0 bases from V and 4 from J; bases not matched to a gene: 4. The germline V gene encodes CDR1 SGHTA and CDR2 FQGTGA. The CDR3 contains 15 residues. The CDR3 coding sequence is TGTGCCAGCAGCTTAACCGGGGGGGCCATAGAGACCCAGTACTTC. Translating gives CASSLTGGAIETQYF.

This clone has only one observation. The chain recombines TRBV5-4 with TRBJ1-1, with D possibly matching TRBD1 (5 bases). The ends were cut back, 0 bases at V and 3 bases at J, with 9 bases in the middle. The CDR3 is 14 amino acids. Germline-derived CDR1 and CDR2 are SGHNT and YYREEE (reference sequence). The CDR3 reads CASSLVAGHTEAFF. CDR3 bases: TGTGCCAGCAGCTTGGTCGCAGGGCACACTGAAGCTTTCTTT.

The chain has TRBV10-2 and TRBJ1-1; D not certain. The CDR3 has 14 amino acids. V was trimmed by 5 bases and J by 0 bases, leaving 10 bases between them. Germline V lookup: CDR1 WSHSY, CDR2 SAAADI. The CDR3 loop is CASSSSKLNTEAFF. The CDR3 nucleotides are TGCGCCAGCAGTTCCTCCAAGCTGAACACTGAAGCTTTCTTT.

This clone has just one count. This chain uses TRBV11-2 with TRBJ1-3; D uncertain. This CDR3 has 17 residues. The germline V gene has CDR1 SGHAT and CDR2 FQNNGV. Deletions cut 5 bases from V and 3 bases from J, with 20 bases between. CDR3 DNA sequence: TGTGCCAGCAGCAATCTTCAAATCGGAGCATATGGAAACACCATATATTTT. Residues: CASSNLQIGAYGNTIYF.

The chain recombines TRBV6-5 with TRBJ2-7; D call uncertain. The length of the CDR3 is 13 residues. CDR1 MNHEY and CDR2 SVGAGI come from the germline V gene. V gave up 3 bases and J gave up 4 bases, with 10 bases separating them. DNA of the CDR3: TGTGCCAGCAGTTATTCCGTAGGGTACGAGCAGTACTTC. This gives the protein CASSYSVGYEQYF.

The chain has TRBV10-2 and TRBJ2-2, with TRBD1 identical over 8 bases. Looked up from germline, CDR1 is WSHSY and CDR2 is SAAADI. The length of the CDR3 is 16 residues. Trimming took 2 bases from V and 5 from J; bases not matched to a gene: 7. The CDR3 DNA reads TGCGCCAGCAGTGAGGGGTCAGGGGGCCTTACCGGGGAGCTGTTTTTT. It yields the protein CASSEGSGGLTGELFF.

Here the CDR3 reads CASSLGGQGNGYTF. CDR3 in DNA: TGTGCCAGCAGCTTAGGTGGCCAGGGGAATGGCTACACCTTC. The chain links TRBV7-9 to TRBJ1-2, with D possibly TRBD1 on 6 matching bases. Germline lookup yields CDR1 SEHNR and CDR2 FQNEAQ (reference sequence). The CDR3 is 14 amino acids. Trimming shortened V by 1 base and J by 6 bases, and 12 bases separated the two germline ends.

V gene TRBV6-1 combines with J gene TRBJ2-1; the D gene is possibly TRBD2 (6 bases). From germline, CDR1 is MNHNS and CDR2 SASEGT. The CDR3 runs 14 residues. V gave up 0 bases and J gave up 4 bases, with 7 bases separating them. The CDR3 loop reads CASSEAGGYNEQFF. In DNA form, the CDR3 reads TGTGCCAGCAGTGAAGCGGGAGGATACAATGAGCAGTTCTTC.

The chain links TRBV19 to TRBJ2-7; 7 bases fit TRBD2. The trim removed 3 bases at V and 7 bases at J, leaving 6 bases unmatched. There are 13 residues in the CDR3. Germline V CDR1 and CDR2: LNHDA, SQIVND (reference sequence). CDR3 sequence reads: CASSILAGEEQYF. The CDR3 bases are TGTGCCAGTAGTATTCTTGCGGGGGAGGAGCAGTACTTC.

The chain is built from TRBV14 and TRBJ2-3, with D tentatively TRBD1 (5 bases). Trimming shortened V by 4 bases and J by 1 base, and 15 bases separated the two germline ends. This CDR3 region has 16 residues. Per germline, CDR1 SGHDN and CDR2 FVKESK. CDR3 loop: CASSLSPGMGTDTQYF. The CDR3, as DNA: TGTGCCAGCAGCCTTTCCCCAGGGATGGGCACAGATACGCAGTATTTT. Filled out from reference TRBV14 and TRBJ2-3, the complete variable domain reads EAGVTQFPSHSVIEKGQTVTLRCDPISGHDNLYWYRRVMGKEIKFLLHFVKESKQDESGMPNNRFLAERTGGTYSTLKVQPAELEDSGVYFCASSLSPGMGTDTQYFGPGTRLTVL.

This sequence joins TRBV10-1 and TRBJ2-2; D gene unclear. The CDR3 runs to 15 residues. Trimming took 1 base from V and 2 from J, leaving 8 bases between them. Germline assignment: CDR1 WNHNN and CDR2 SYGVQD (reference sequence). The CDR3 region has the DNA TGCGCCAGCAGTGAGTTGGGTCCAAACACCGGGGAGCTGTTTTTT. Its protein product is CASSELGPNTGELFF.

V gene TRBV4-1 combines with J gene TRBJ2-7; 8 positions match TRBD2. Germline CDR1 and CDR2: MGHRA and YSYEKL. CDR3 length equals 15 residues. The V and J ends lost 1 base and 4 bases, in that order; junction bases with no gene match: 6. Written as DNA, the CDR3 is TGCGCCAGCAGCCAAGTGCGGTTAGCGGGATACGAGCAGTACTTC. Translation gives CASSQVRLAGYEQYF.

CDR3 protein: CATSLGQGSVDEQYF. The CDR3 DNA is TGTGCCACCAGCTTAGGGCAGGGTTCGGTCGACGAGCAGTACTTC. The chain links TRBV6-5 to TRBJ2-7; the D gene is possibly TRBD1 (5 bases). CDR3 length: 15 amino acids. The V end lost 10 bases, the J end lost 5 bases, and 24 bases lay between the germline ends. Looked up from germline, CDR1 is MNHEY and CDR2 is SVGAGI.

The V gene is TRBV28, the J gene TRBJ2-5; the D gene is possibly TRBD2 (5 bases). V shed 2 bases and J shed 0 bases, with 16 bases lying between them. This CDR3 region has 17 residues. Germline V CDR1 and CDR2: MDHEN, SYDVKM. The CDR3 reads CASSLAGAYTNQETQYF. For the CDR3, the DNA is TGTGCCAGCAGTTTAGCGGGCGCCTACACTAACCAAGAGACCCAGTACTTC.

V and J are TRBV6-1 and TRBJ2-7; D is possibly TRBD1 or TRBD2 (5 bases each). The germline CDR1 and CDR2 sequences are MNHNS and SASEGT. Trimming shortened V by 6 bases and J by 1 base, and 10 bases separated the two germline ends. The CDR3 contains 13 residues. The CDR3 loop is CASSGTESYEQYF. The DNA of the CDR3 is TGTGCCAGCAGCGGGACCGAGTCCTACGAGCAGTACTTC.

The chain is built from TRBV28 and TRBJ2-7; 10 nucleotides align to TRBD1. Germline CDR1 reads MDHEN; CDR2 reads SYDVKM. The CDR3 covers 14 residues. The V segment lost 8 bases and the J segment 2 bases; nucleotides outside the gene matches: 6. The CDR3 DNA sequence: TGTGCCAGCTGCATCGGGACAGGGGCCTACGAGCAGTACTTC. This gives the protein CASCIGTGAYEQYF.

The chain employs TRBV6-5 and TRBJ2-1; the D is unclear. The CDR3 runs to 15 residues. Germline V gene sequence: CDR1 MNHEY, CDR2 SVGAGI. The ends were cut back, 6 bases at V and 0 bases at J, with 12 bases in the middle. In DNA form, the CDR3 reads TGTGCCAGCAGCCCCTTCCACAACTCCTACAATGAGCAGTTCTTC. This gives the protein CASSPFHNSYNEQFF.

The chain joins TRBV7-3 to TRBJ2-7; D could derive from TRBD1 or TRBD2 (6 bases each). The CDR3 covers 16 residues. V gave up 1 base and J gave up 0 bases, with 13 bases separating them. Germline V CDR1 and CDR2: SGHTA, FQGTGA. In nucleotides, the CDR3 is TGTGCCAGCAGCTTAATCAGGGGAGGCCGCTCCTACGAGCAGTACTTC. Its translation: CASSLIRGGRSYEQYF. The whole variable domain, remainder taken from reference TRBV7-3 and TRBJ2-7, is GAGVSQTPSNKVTEKGKYVELRCDPISGHTALYWYRQSLGQGPEFLIYFQGTGAADDSGLPNDRFFAVRPEGSVSTLKIQRTERGDSAVYLCASSLIRGGRSYEQYFGPGTRLTVT.

A single count supports this clone. This chain joins TRBV30 and TRBJ1-1; TRBD1 might be the D (6 bases). This CDR3 has 15 amino acids. Germline V CDR1 and CDR2: GTSNPN, SVGIG (reference sequence). Trimming removed 1 base from V and 6 bases from J, with 18 bases in between. The CDR3 here is CAWSETGSGGSEAFF. Written as DNA, the CDR3 is TGTGCCTGGAGTGAAACAGGGAGCGGGGGGTCTGAAGCTTTCTTT.

The CDR3 reads CASSILLQGGYQPQHF. The CDR3 DNA sequence: TGTGCCAGTAGTATATTATTGCAGGGAGGTTATCAGCCCCAGCATTTT. This chain uses TRBV19 with TRBJ1-5, with D possibly matching TRBD1 (5 bases). Looked up from germline, CDR1 is LNHDA and CDR2 is SQIVND (reference sequence). V lost 2 bases and J 5 bases, leaving 16 bases between the germline ends. This CDR3 is 16 amino acids long.

The chain has TRBV6-1 and TRBJ1-4, with D uncertain. With 4 bases removed from V and 7 bases from J, the gap between germline ends came to 13 bases. This CDR3 spans 14 amino acids. Germline CDR1 is MNHNS and CDR2 is SASEGT. The CDR3 sequence is CASSGIGLGEKLFF. The CDR3 DNA sequence: TGTGCCAGCAGTGGTATAGGGTTGGGTGAAAAACTGTTTTTT.

The DNA of the CDR3 is TGTGCCAGCAGTCCGGGGGAGGGCAGCTCCTACGAGCAGTACTTC. Its translation: CASSPGEGSSYEQYF. The chain couples TRBV7-6 to TRBJ2-5, with 7 bases identical to TRBD2. The closer fit of TRBJ2-7 to the DNA end suggests the J call may be wrong. CDR1 and CDR2 from the germline V gene are SGHVS and FNYEAQ. CDR3 length: 15 amino acids.